The following is a T cell receptor beta chain sequence with its context. These data are taken from a study of T cell changes during pregnancy in multiple sclerosis. This CDR3 has 15 amino acids. Germline CDR1 is SGDLS and CDR2 is YYNGEE. Trimming stripped 4 bases from V and 3 bases from J, with 14 bases between. Sequencing was performed with immunoSEQ multiplex PCR; in TCRdb, only in-frame clones are kept and a portion is missing. The sample records 65,000 to 75,000 clones, under 95% being singletons. The chain combines TRBV9 with TRBJ1-5, with D unresolved. The sequence was collected from a female donor in good health, enrolled as a control in a pregnancy study. Sequenced here: peripheral blood, sampled in the third trimester of pregnancy. The CDR3 protein is CASSSSTLTNQPQHF. For the CDR3, the DNA is TGTGCCAGCAGCTCATCGACACTTACCAATCAGCCCCAGCATTTT.